The T cell receptor (beta chain) under discussion was sequenced for a study of blood T cells in healthy people across ages. Background on the study: Every two T cells gave about one barcoded beta molecule via template switching.

This clonotype was recorded a few times. A sample-barcoded 5' primer and a J-beta primer mix were used in a second PCR of about 7 to 11 cycles. All cDNA molecules were each tagged by a template-switch adaptor with 12 random nucleotides. TCRdb processed the 5' RACE reads anew with MiXCR; each CDR3 protein has one entry. This table holds nearly 800,000 distinct CDR3 sequences, approximately 25% found once. This same sample was also part of a study on T cells of mothers and their children. As that study records: Primer M1S, used in the second PCR, introduced sample barcodes and 2-4 random nucleotides.

The clonotype originates from a boy aged 5-17 years in good health. The sequenced sample consisted of blood.

Here the CDR3 reads CASRRTAGGAETQYF. The DNA of the CDR3 is TGTGCCAGCAGACGTACCGCGGGGGGCGCCGAGACCCAGTACTTC. V usage is TRBV28 and J usage is TRBJ2-5, with 8 bases that match TRBD2. Germline CDR1 reads MDHEN; CDR2 reads SYDVKM. This CDR3 spans 15 amino acids. J gave up 5 bases and V 6 bases, and 11 bases lay outside the gene matches. Full variable domain (missing parts from reference TRBV28 and TRBJ2-5): DVKVTQSSRYLVKRTGEKVFLECVQDMDHENMFWYRQDPGLGLRLIYFSYDVKMKEKGDIPEGYSVSREKKERFSLILESASTNQTSMYLCASRRTAGGAETQYFGPGTRLLVL.